Listed here are 32 T cell receptor beta chains from one sample, sequenced in a study of blood T cell repertoires in COVID-19. Assay used: immunoSEQ multiplex PCR; TCRdb lists only in-frame clones, some missing. Of tens of thousands of clones detected, roughly 80% appear once; the ten largest clones hold roughly 10%. The sample comprised peripheral blood. The source of these receptors is a man aged 50 or older with acute or convalescent COVID-19.

This chain uses TRBV28 with TRBJ1-2; a weak D match, TRBD1 (5 bases). Germline V gene sequence: CDR1 MDHEN, CDR2 SYDVKM. The CDR3 contains 15 residues. Trimming took 1 base from V and 5 from J, leaving 14 bases between them. CDR3 loop: CASSLSGVGDYGYTF. The CDR3 bases are TGTGCCAGCAGTTTATCGGGGGTCGGGGATTATGGCTACACCTTC.

The genes are TRBV24-1 and TRBJ2-1; D unresolved. In germline, CDR1 is KGHDR, CDR2 SFDVKD. The germline V and J ends were trimmed by 3 bases and 6 bases, with 8 bases remaining between them. The CDR3 is 13 amino acids. The CDR3 loop is CATSDPTGNEQFF. The CDR3 DNA is TGTGCCACCAGTGATCCCACGGGCAATGAGCAGTTCTTC.

This chain uses TRBV28 with TRBJ2-3; no clear D. Germline V CDR1 and CDR2: MDHEN, SYDVKM. Trimming removed 5 bases at V and 2 bases at J, with 11 bases between. The CDR3 runs to 14 residues. This CDR3 reads CASSPRLVTDTQYF. DNA of the CDR3: TGTGCCAGCAGTCCCCGACTTGTCACAGATACGCAGTATTTT.

The chain carries TRBV6-5 and TRBJ1-5, with 9 bases matching TRBD1. Germline V lookup: CDR1 MNHEY, CDR2 SVGAGI. This CDR3 comprises 14 residues. After removal of 5 bases from V and 3 bases from J, the junction contained 2 bases not matched to a gene. CDR3 in DNA: TGTGCCAGCAGTCGGACAGGGGTCAATCAGCCCCAGCATTTT. This gives the protein CASSRTGVNQPQHF.

Only one count was recorded for this clone. The chain couples TRBV7-2 to TRBJ1-5, with TRBD1 matching 8 bases. CDR3 length: 17 amino acids. V was pared by 4 bases and J by 3 bases, with 11 bases of the junction left unmatched. The germline V gene has CDR1 SGHTA and CDR2 FQGNSA. The DNA of the CDR3 is TGTGCCAGCAGCTCAAGTCCCGGGACAGGTTTCAATCAGCCCCAGCATTTT. Translation: CASSSSPGTGFNQPQHF.

This chain links TRBV2 with TRBJ1-1; 8 bases line up with TRBD1. The CDR3 has 14 amino acids. Looked up from germline, CDR1 is SNHLY and CDR2 is FYNNEI. V lost 3 bases to trimming and J lost 5 bases; unmatched junction nucleotides: 5. The CDR3 is CASSETGVRTEAFF. In DNA form, the CDR3 reads TGTGCCAGCAGTGAGACAGGGGTTAGAACTGAAGCTTTCTTT.

This clone was recorded once. The V and J genes are TRBV19 and TRBJ1-5; unclear D gene. In germline, CDR1 is LNHDA, CDR2 SQIVND (reference sequence). With 1 base removed from V and 2 bases from J, the gap between germline ends came to 12 bases. This CDR3 has 16 residues. The CDR3 DNA follows: TGTGCCAGTAGTATAGGGGCACCCCAGGGCAATCAGCCCCAGCATTTT. This gives the protein CASSIGAPQGNQPQHF.

The chain couples TRBV12-3 or TRBV12-4 to TRBJ1-2, with TRBD1 matching over 8 bases. V was pared by 4 bases and J by 4 bases, with 2 bases of the junction left unmatched. The CDR3 runs to 13 residues. The CDR3 DNA reads TGTGCCAGCAGTTCAGGGGGCCCCTATGGCTACACCTTC. It is translated as CASSSGGPYGYTF.

The CDR3 protein is CASSQDMGQGHYGYTF. Written as DNA, the CDR3 is TGCGCCAGCAGCCAAGATATGGGACAGGGCCACTATGGCTACACCTTC. The chain employs TRBV4-3 and TRBJ1-2; 9 bases match TRBD1. The germline CDR1 and CDR2 sequences are LGHNA and YSLEER. The trim removed 0 bases at V and 3 bases at J, leaving 5 bases unmatched. This CDR3 spans 16 amino acids.

This chain connects TRBV5-1 to TRBJ1-1, with D uncertain. This CDR3 has 16 amino acids. Germline V gene data show CDR1 as SGHRS and CDR2 as YFSETQ. V dropped 0 bases and J dropped 2 bases, with 14 bases sitting between them. In DNA form, the CDR3 reads TGCGCCAGCAGCTTGGGGGAGTGGGCTAGTAACACTGAAGCTTTCTTT. It codes for CASSLGEWASNTEAFF.

This chain joins TRBV9 and TRBJ2-1, with a tentative D call TRBD1 (5 bases). V gave up 0 bases and J gave up 7 bases, with 11 bases separating them. In germline, CDR1 is SGDLS, CDR2 YYNGEE. CDR3 length: 14 amino acids. CDR3 protein: CASSVVGVRNEQFF. The CDR3 nucleotides are TGTGCCAGCAGCGTAGTAGGGGTTAGAAATGAGCAGTTCTTC.

A few counts support this clone. V and J are TRBV11-1 and TRBJ1-1, with D unresolved. Trimming removed 2 bases from V and 3 bases from J, with 7 bases in between. The length of the CDR3 is 13 residues. In germline, CDR1 is SGHAT, CDR2 FQDESV (reference sequence). The CDR3 DNA sequence: TGTGCCAGCAGCTTAATTGAGGACACTGAAGCTTTCTTT. This encodes CASSLIEDTEAFF.

CDR3 sequence reads: CASSLALSGVSNEQFF. DNA of the CDR3: TGTGCCAGCAGCTTAGCCCTAAGCGGAGTCTCTAATGAGCAGTTCTTC. The chain uses TRBV7-8 and TRBJ2-1, with D possibly TRBD2 on 5 matching bases. Trimming removed 0 bases at V and 7 bases at J, with 16 bases between. The CDR3 extends over 16 amino acids. Germline V gene lookup returns CDR1 SGHVS and CDR2 FQNEAQ.

This chain links TRBV4-3 with TRBJ1-2; possible D gene TRBD1, 6 bases. Germline lookup yields CDR1 LGHNA and CDR2 YSLEER. The V end lost 0 bases, the J end lost 7 bases, and 18 bases lay between the germline ends. The CDR3 sequence is 16 residues long. The CDR3 reads CASSQDSPAGALGYTF. The CDR3 DNA is TGCGCCAGCAGCCAAGATTCGCCGGCAGGGGCGCTTGGCTACACCTTC.

The chain links TRBV7-2 to TRBJ1-2, with D unclear. The V and J ends lost 3 bases and 4 bases respectively, with 15 bases between them. CDR1 is SGHTA and CDR2 is FQGNSA in the germline V gene. The CDR3 is 15 amino acids. CDR3 in amino acids: CASSFRARGGYGYTF. Written as DNA, the CDR3 is TGTGCCAGCAGCTTCCGGGCCCGAGGAGGCTATGGCTACACCTTC.

The genes are TRBV2 and TRBJ2-5; D call uncertain. Germline-derived CDR1 and CDR2 are SNHLY and FYNNEI. The CDR3 totals 10 residues. The germline V and J ends were trimmed by 10 bases and 5 bases, with 8 bases remaining between them. The CDR3 region is CATSLETQYF. In DNA, the CDR3 is TGTGCCACCTCCTTGGAGACCCAGTACTTC.

About this clone itself: One end of the junction does not line up with germline, which may come from a read error. The V call is TRBV7-2, the J call TRBJ1-4; D gene uncertain. Germline V CDR1 and CDR2: SGHTA, FQGNSA. This CDR3 region has 15 residues. The CDR3 DNA sequence: TGTGCCAGCAGTTTAGGAGGGCTCAGGTCTGAAAAACTGTTTTTT. Amino acid sequence: CASSLGGLRSEKLFF.

The chain carries TRBV18 and TRBJ1-5; 10 nucleotides line up with TRBD1. The CDR3 extends over 18 amino acids. The junction had 20 bases not matched to a gene; V was cut back by 6 bases and J by 9 bases. The V gene's germline CDR1 is KGHSH and CDR2 LQKENI. CDR3 coding DNA: TGTGCCAGCTCTCGACTCTTTCCGGGACAGGGGAATCCTCCGCCCCAGCATTTT. This sequence encodes CASSRLFPGQGNPPPQHF.

This clone was recorded once. The chain joins TRBV6-2 or TRBV6-3 to TRBJ2-1; perhaps TRBD1 as D (6 bases). Germline V CDR1 and CDR2: MNHEY, SVGEGT. The CDR3 has 13 residues. V lost 4 bases, J lost 10 bases, and 14 bases lay in between. The CDR3 here is CASSLNLRGEQFF. CDR3 bases: TGTGCCAGCAGTTTAAATCTGAGGGGGGAGCAGTTCTTC.

V is TRBV5-6 and J is TRBJ2-1; TRBD1 might be the D (6 bases). From germline, CDR1 is SGHDT and CDR2 YYEEEE. V was pared by 3 bases and J by 8 bases, with 18 bases between. This CDR3 has 15 residues. CDR3 nucleotide sequence: TGTGCCAGCAGCTCCCGTTGGGGGCGGGTCGATGAGCAGTTCTTC. It is translated as CASSSRWGRVDEQFF.

The chain employs TRBV25-1 and TRBJ1-5; TRBD1 might be the D (5 bases). Germline V CDR1 and CDR2: MGHDK, SYGVNS. Deletions cut 10 bases from V and 5 bases from J, with 12 bases between. The CDR3 spans 12 residues. In DNA, the CDR3 is TGTGCCACCCAGATGGGGCATCAGCCCCAGCATTTT. Amino acid sequence: CATQMGHQPQHF. The full variable domain, rest sourced from reference TRBV25-1 and TRBJ1-5, is EADIYQTPRYLVIGTGKKITLECSQTMGHDKMYWYQQDPGMELHLIHYSYGVNSTEKGDLSSESTVSRIRTEHFPLTLESARPSHTSQYLCATQMGHQPQHFGDGTRLSIL.

The CDR3 reads CASSPGIYEQYF. DNA of the CDR3: TGTGCCAGCAGTCCAGGGATTTACGAGCAGTACTTC. The chain links TRBV12-3 or TRBV12-4 to TRBJ2-7, with a possible D match to TRBD1 (5 bases). This CDR3 contains 12 residues. The ends were cut back, 5 bases at V and 4 bases at J, with 9 bases in the middle.

V gene TRBV3-1 (or the pseudogene TRBV3-2) combines with J gene TRBJ2-1; TRBD2 matches at 12 bases. The CDR3 spans 18 residues. V lost 0 bases and J lost 1; bases outside the gene matches: 4. In germline, CDR1 is LGHDT, CDR2 YNNKEL (reference sequence). CDR3 in DNA: TGTGCCAGCAGCCAAGACGCTAGCGGGGGGGCGTCCTACAATGAGCAGTTCTTC. Protein sequence: CASSQDASGGASYNEQFF.

The V call is TRBV3-1 (or the pseudogene TRBV3-2), the J call TRBJ2-7; 7 bases align to TRBD1. This CDR3 is 15 amino acids long. Germline CDR1 is LGHDT and CDR2 is YNNKEL (reference sequence). Germline trimming cut 3 bases from V and 2 bases from J; bases unmatched to any gene: 7. CDR3 in DNA: TGTGCCAGCAGCCAGGGGCCGGGACAGACCTACGAGCAGTACTTC. Translation gives CASSQGPGQTYEQYF.

J is TRBJ1-2 and V is TRBV6-5; D unclear. The germline V gene has CDR1 MNHEY and CDR2 SVGAGI. Between the trimmed V and J ends, which lost 8 bases and 5 bases, there was a span of 15 bases. The CDR3 length is 13 residues. The CDR3 DNA reads as TGTGCCAGCGGAGGGTCCGACCTTTATGGCTACACCTTC. Residues: CASGGSDLYGYTF.

The rearrangement links TRBV7-9 to TRBJ1-1; unclear D gene. The CDR3 runs to 14 residues. CDR1 SEHNR and CDR2 FQNEAQ come from the germline V gene (reference sequence). With 5 bases removed from V and 6 bases from J, the gap between germline ends came to 16 bases. The CDR3, as DNA: TGTGCCAGCAGCCCCCGCCGGGTTTTTTCTGAAGCTTTCTTT. Amino acids: CASSPRRVFSEAFF.

The V call is TRBV5-1, the J call TRBJ2-7; 9 nucleotides line up with TRBD1. In germline, CDR1 is SGHRS, CDR2 YFSETQ. The ends lost 3 bases at V and 2 bases at J; junction bases unmatched: 6. CDR3 size: 15 residues. The CDR3, as DNA: TGCGCCAGCAGCTCGACAGGGGGTACCACCTACGAGCAGTACTTC. Protein sequence: CASSSTGGTTYEQYF.

The chain uses TRBV7-2 and TRBJ1-2; weak D call: TRBD1 (6 bases). From germline, CDR1 is SGHTA and CDR2 FQGNSA. The CDR3 consists of 12 residues. Trimming left V 5 bases short and J 8 bases short, with 12 bases between. CDR3 region: CASSLTGGGYTF. The CDR3 DNA reads TGTGCCAGCAGCCTGACAGGTGGGGGCTACACCTTC. The variable domain in full, completed from reference TRBV7-2 and TRBJ1-2, reads GAGVSQSPSNKVTEKGKDVELRCDPISGHTALYWYRQSLGQGLEFLIYFQGNSAPDKSGLPSDRFSAERTGGSVSTLTIQRTQQEDSAVYLCASSLTGGGYTFGSGTRLTVV.

The chain carries TRBV11-2 and TRBJ1-2, with D hard to call. This CDR3 contains 14 residues. V was pared by 4 bases and J by 4 bases, with 13 bases between. The germline CDR1 and CDR2 sequences are SGHAT and FQNNGV. Written as DNA, the CDR3 is TGTGCCAGCAGCTCCACGAGGAGCCCCTATGGCTACACCTTC. Encoded protein: CASSSTRSPYGYTF.

The chain recombines TRBV5-8 with TRBJ1-4; TRBD1 is a possible D gene (6 bases). Looked up from germline, CDR1 is SGHTS and CDR2 is YDEGEE. The CDR3 is made up of 15 amino acids. Trimming removed 3 bases at V and 5 bases at J, with 14 bases between. The CDR3: CASSSWTVTNEKLFF. CDR3 in DNA: TGTGCCAGCAGCTCCTGGACAGTTACAAATGAAAAACTGTTTTTT. The complete variable domain, with remaining parts taken from reference TRBV5-8 and TRBJ1-4, reads EAGVTQSPTHLIKTRGQQATLRCSPISGHTSVYWYQQALGLGLQFLLWYDEGEERNRGNFPPRFSGRQFPNYSSELNVNALELEDSALYLCASSSWTVTNEKLFFGSGTQLSVL.

In its sample, this clone was seen a few times. The chain employs TRBV4-1 and TRBJ1-2; 7 nucleotides match TRBD1. The CDR3 length is 15 residues. J was trimmed by 8 bases and V by 1 base; bases with no gene match: 10. In germline, CDR1 is MGHRA, CDR2 YSYEKL. CDR3 in DNA: TGCGCCAGCAGCCAAGCAGGGGGACCTCTATCAGGCTACACCTTC. It translates to CASSQAGGPLSGYTF.

The CDR3 here is CAISDFTRGSLNYGYTF. The CDR3 DNA follows: TGTGCCATCAGTGATTTTACCAGGGGGTCCCTTAACTATGGCTACACCTTC. The chain is built from TRBV10-3 and TRBJ1-2; 7 bases match TRBD1. Trimming removed 3 bases from V and 1 base from J; junction bases left unmatched: 11. Germline values: CDR1 ENHRY, CDR2 SYGVKD. CDR3 size: 17 residues.